Included here is one TCR beta chain sequence, with context. Antigen: not known. This specimen comes from a study of OX40 agonist ivuxolimab in advanced cancers. Study details: Patients were treated with ivuxolimab, an agonistic anti-OX40 (CD134) antibody. Whole-study results and caveats: Among the least clonally expanded were partial responders at 0.1-3.0 mg/kg.

Clones were sequenced by immunoSEQ multiplex PCR, and TCRdb holds only the in-frame ones, with some missing. The data hold approximately 67,000 clones, with approximately 81% observed a single time. The CDR3 runs 13 residues. The J segment lost 5 bases and the V segment lost 3 bases, leaving 3 bases of the junction unmatched. CDR1 is MDHEN, CDR2 SYDVKM, per germline. The sequencing used CD4+ or CD8+ T cells sorted from blood, collected in a trial of the OX40 agonist ivuxolimab. This TCR came from an adult with an advanced solid tumor such as melanoma, head and neck, liver or kidney cancer. The chain carries TRBV28 and TRBJ1-2; 7 nucleotides line up with TRBD1. CDR3 loop: CASSLQGDYGYTF. In DNA form, the CDR3 reads TGTGCCAGCAGTTTGCAGGGGGATTATGGCTACACCTTC.